This T cell receptor beta chain was documented in a study of blood T cell repertoires in COVID-19. The CDR3 covers 16 residues. Germline values: CDR1 SGDLS, CDR2 YYNGEE. The germline V and J ends were trimmed by 3 bases and 0 bases, with 13 bases remaining between them. As handled by the study authors: Cell counts per sample came from amplifying reference gene primers. Produced via immunoSEQ multiplex PCR; TCRdb's table is partial and in-frame only. Clonal size and the V and J genes are those of that table, whereas D and trimming came from the DNA. The sample records a few hundred thousand clones, approximately 83% being singletons. Categorization into cohorts depended on clinical history that participants reported.

Sequenced input: PBMCs or T cells enriched from blood (not recorded which). This sequence originates from a man aged 50 to 60 who had recovered from COVID-19. This chain connects TRBV9 to TRBJ1-3; D remains ambiguous. This CDR3 reads CASSARHANSGNTIYF. The CDR3 DNA reads as TGTGCCAGCAGCGCCCGCCATGCTAACTCTGGAAACACCATATATTTT.